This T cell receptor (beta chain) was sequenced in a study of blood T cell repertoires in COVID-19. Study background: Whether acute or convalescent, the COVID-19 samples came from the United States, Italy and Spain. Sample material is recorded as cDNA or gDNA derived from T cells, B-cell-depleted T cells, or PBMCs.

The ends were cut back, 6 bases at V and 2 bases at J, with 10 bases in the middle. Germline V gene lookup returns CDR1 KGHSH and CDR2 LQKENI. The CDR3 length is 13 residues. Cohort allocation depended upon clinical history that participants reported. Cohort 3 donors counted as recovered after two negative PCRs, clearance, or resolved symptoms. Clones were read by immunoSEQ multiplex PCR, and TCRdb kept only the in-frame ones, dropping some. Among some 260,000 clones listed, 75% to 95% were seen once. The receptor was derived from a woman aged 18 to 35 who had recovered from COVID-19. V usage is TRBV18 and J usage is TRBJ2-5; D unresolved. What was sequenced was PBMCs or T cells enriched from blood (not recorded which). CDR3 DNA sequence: TGTGCCAGCTCTCAACACCCGCAAGAGACCCAGTACTTC. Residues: CASSQHPQETQYF.